This TCR beta chain was captured in a study of early T cells in non-severe SARS-CoV-2 infection (dated by TCRdb to 2020 to 2023). With respect to the entire study: Because TCR sequencing was done on bulk RNA from unsorted whole blood, the alpha and beta chains could not be paired. The study at large found these results: Matching against VDJdb was skewed toward anti-spike CD8 responses, likely underestimated virus-specific expansions, and missed private and CD4 specificities.

Library preparation employed 5' RACE. For sequencing, a NextSeq 500 was employed. In the TCR library protocol, unique molecular identifiers were attached to individual cDNA molecules to correct for PCR bias and sequencing error. Both TCR alpha and beta chains were sequenced, and tight co-correlation was observed between alpha and beta sequence abundances in each sample. Per the source publication's procedure: Decombinator V4 was used to annotate TCR sequences for V gene, J gene and CDR3. TCRs were defined as expanded if a significant change between any two time points was detected under a Poisson model with p below 0.0001. TCR abundances were normalised to the total number of TCRs sequenced per sample and expressed as counts per million. MAIT TCRs were defined by TRAV1-2 paired with TRAJ12, TRAJ20 or TRAJ33, and iNKT TCRs by TRAV10 paired with TRAJ18. A search of VDJdb, accessed on 1 November 2021, was run for TCRs annotated to CMV, EBV and SARS-CoV-2, with TCRs annotated for multiple antigens excluded. The raw public reads went through TCRdb reprocessing: fastp at Q25, MiXCR clone calling, in-frame beta chains kept. Records with the same CDR3 protein are collapsed into one entry carrying the most frequent genes and DNA. The V and J calls were determined by TCRdb, not by the authors. Present in this sample are under 55,000 distinct CDR3 sequences, 11% of which were seen just once. Roughly a fifth of the sample goes to the ten largest clones.

This was a case-control study nested in a cohort of healthcare workers in London, UK, who had nasopharyngeal swab PCR tests and blood samples taken every week. Healthcare workers were recruited between 23 and 31 March 2020, during the week of the UK lockdown, and were followed weekly for up to roughly 15 weeks. The table lists this clonotype with a few counts. Its antigen is not yet known. Base qualities are not recorded, but no much larger clone differs from it by a single base. From a lookup of the germline V gene, CDR1 and CDR2 are SGHTA and FQGNSA. Trimming takes 4 bases from V and 8 bases from J, and the germline ends sit 8 bases apart. The CDR3, cysteine through phenylalanine, is 12 amino acids long. The DNA shown is the 36-base CDR3, in frame from base 1.

This TCR came from an adult who was a healthcare worker with PCR-confirmed SARS-CoV-2 infection or an uninfected control (not recorded which). Sequencing used whole blood. The chain links TRBV7-2 with TRBJ1-4; the D gene is not confidently resolved. The CDR3 reads as follows: CASSSVREKLFF. The DNA reads as follows: TGTGCCAGCAGCTCCGTGCGGGAAAAACTGTTTTTT.